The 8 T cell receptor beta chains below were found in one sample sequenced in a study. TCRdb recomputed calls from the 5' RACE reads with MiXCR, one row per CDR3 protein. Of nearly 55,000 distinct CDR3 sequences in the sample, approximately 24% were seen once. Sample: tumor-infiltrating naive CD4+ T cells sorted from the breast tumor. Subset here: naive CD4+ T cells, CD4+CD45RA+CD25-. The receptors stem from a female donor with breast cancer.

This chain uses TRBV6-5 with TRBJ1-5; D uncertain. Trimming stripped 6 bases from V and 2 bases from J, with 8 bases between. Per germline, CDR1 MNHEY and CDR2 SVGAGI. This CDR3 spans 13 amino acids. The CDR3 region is CASRGARNQPQHF. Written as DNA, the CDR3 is TGTGCCAGCAGGGGAGCCCGCAATCAGCCCCAGCATTTT.

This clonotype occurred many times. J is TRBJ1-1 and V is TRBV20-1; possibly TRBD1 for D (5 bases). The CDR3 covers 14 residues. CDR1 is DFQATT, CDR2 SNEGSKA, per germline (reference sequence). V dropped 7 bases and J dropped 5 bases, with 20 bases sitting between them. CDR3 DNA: TGCAGTGTCTTCATCCGGGGGTCAGTAACTGAAGCTTTCTTT. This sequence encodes CSVFIRGSVTEAFF.

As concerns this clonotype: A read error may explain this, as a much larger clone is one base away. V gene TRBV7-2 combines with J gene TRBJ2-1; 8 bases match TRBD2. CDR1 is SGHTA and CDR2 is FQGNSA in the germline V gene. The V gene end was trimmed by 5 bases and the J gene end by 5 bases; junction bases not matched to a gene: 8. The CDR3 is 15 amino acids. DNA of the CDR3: TGTGCCAGCAGCCCCGCAACTAGCGGCCACAATGAGCAGTTCTTC. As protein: CASSPATSGHNEQFF.

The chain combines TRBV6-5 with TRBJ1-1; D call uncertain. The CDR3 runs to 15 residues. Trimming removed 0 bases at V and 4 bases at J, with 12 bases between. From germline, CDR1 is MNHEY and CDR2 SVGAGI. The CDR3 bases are TGTGCCAGCAGTTACTCTCTCGAGGTGAGCACTGAAGCTTTCTTT. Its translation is CASSYSLEVSTEAFF.

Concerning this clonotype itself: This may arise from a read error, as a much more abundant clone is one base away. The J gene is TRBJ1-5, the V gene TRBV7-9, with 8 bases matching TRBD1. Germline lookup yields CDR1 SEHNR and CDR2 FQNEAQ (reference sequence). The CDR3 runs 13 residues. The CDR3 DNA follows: TGCGCCAGCAGCTTGGGACAGGTACAGCCCCAGCATTTT. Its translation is CASSLGQVQPQHF.

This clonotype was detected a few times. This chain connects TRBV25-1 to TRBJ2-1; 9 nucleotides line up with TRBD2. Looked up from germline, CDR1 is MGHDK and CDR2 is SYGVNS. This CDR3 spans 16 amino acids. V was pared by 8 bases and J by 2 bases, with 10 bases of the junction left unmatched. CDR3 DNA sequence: TGTGCCAGCGGTAGTCGGCTAGCGGGAACCTACAATGAGCAGTTCTTC. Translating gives CASGSRLAGTYNEQFF.

The CDR3, as DNA: TGTGCCAGCAGCTTAGGTTCGGGGTTTATGAATGAGCAGTTCTTC. It codes for CASSLGSGFMNEQFF. The chain joins TRBV7-9 to TRBJ2-1, with D possibly being TRBD2 (5 bases). The V end was cut by 1 base, the J end by 7 bases, with 14 bases between. Germline V gene sequence: CDR1 SEHNR, CDR2 FQNEAQ (reference sequence). CDR3 size: 15 residues.

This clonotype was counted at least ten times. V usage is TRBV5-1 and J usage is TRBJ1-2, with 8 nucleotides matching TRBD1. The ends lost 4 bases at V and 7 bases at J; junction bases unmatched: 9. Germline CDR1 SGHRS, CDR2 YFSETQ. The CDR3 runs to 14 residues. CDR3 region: CASSRLQGARGYTF. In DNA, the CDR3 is TGCGCCAGCAGCCGTCTCCAGGGGGCGCGTGGCTACACCTTC.